This T cell receptor beta chain was observed in a study of T cells in localized non-small cell lung cancer. Data came from immunoSEQ multiplex PCR; TCRdb stores just in-frame clones and leaves some out. The sample consists of about 45,000 clones, 91% of them appearing once. This CDR3 spans 13 amino acids. The germline V gene encodes CDR1 MDHEN and CDR2 SYDVKM. This clone was observed a single time. The receptor's source is a woman between 35 and 75 years old with stage II lung adenocarcinoma. This sequence joins TRBV28 and TRBJ2-5; TRBD2 might be the D (5 bases). The end of the DNA aligns better with TRBJ2-7, so the J call may be wrong. The specimen comprised PBMCs, sampled before any cancer treatment. Here the CDR3 DNA reads TGTGCCAGCAGTGAGCGGTCCACCTACGAGCAGTACTTC. Protein sequence: CASSERSTYEQYF.